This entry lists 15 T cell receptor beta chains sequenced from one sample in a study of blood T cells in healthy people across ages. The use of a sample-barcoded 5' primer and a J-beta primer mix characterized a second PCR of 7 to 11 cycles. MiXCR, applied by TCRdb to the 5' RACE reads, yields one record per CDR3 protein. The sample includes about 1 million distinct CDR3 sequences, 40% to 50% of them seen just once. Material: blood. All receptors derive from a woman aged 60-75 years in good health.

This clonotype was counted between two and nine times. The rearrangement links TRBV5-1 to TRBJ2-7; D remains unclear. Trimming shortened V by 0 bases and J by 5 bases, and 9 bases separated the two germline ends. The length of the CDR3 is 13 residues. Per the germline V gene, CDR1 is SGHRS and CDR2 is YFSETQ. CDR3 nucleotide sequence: TGCGCCAGCAGCTTGGAGCTAGTTGACGAGCAGTACTTC. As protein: CASSLELVDEQYF.

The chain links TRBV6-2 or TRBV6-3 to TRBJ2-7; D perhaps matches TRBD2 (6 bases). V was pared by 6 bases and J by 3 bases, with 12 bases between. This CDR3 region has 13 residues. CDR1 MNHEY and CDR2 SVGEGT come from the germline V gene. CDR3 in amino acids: CASSGTWGYEQYF. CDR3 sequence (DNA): TGTGCCAGCAGCGGGACTTGGGGCTACGAGCAGTACTTC.

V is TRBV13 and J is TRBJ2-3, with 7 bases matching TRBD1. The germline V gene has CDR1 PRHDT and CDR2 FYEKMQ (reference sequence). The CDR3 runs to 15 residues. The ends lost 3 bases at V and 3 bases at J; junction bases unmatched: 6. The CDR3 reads CASSFPSTGTDTQYF. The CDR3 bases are TGTGCCAGCAGCTTCCCCTCGACAGGGACAGATACGCAGTATTTT. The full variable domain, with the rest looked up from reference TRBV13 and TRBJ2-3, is AAGVIQSPRHLIKEKRETATLKCYPIPRHDTVYWYQQGPGQDPQFLISFYEKMQSDKGSIPDRFSAQQFSDYHSELNMSSLELGDSALYFCASSFPSTGTDTQYFGPGTRLTVL.

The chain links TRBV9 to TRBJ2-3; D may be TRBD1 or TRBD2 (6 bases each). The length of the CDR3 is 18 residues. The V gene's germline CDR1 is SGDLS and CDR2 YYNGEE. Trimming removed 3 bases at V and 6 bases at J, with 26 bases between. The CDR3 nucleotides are TGTGCCAGCAGCGATCATCAGTCGGGGGCAACTCCACCCGATACGCAGTATTTT. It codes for CASSDHQSGATPPDTQYF. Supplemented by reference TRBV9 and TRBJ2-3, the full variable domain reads DSGVTQTPKHLITATGQRVTLRCSPRSGDLSVYWYQQSLDQGLQFLIQYYNGEERAKGNILERFSAQQFPDLHSELNLSSLELGDSALYFCASSDHQSGATPPDTQYFGPGTRLTVL.

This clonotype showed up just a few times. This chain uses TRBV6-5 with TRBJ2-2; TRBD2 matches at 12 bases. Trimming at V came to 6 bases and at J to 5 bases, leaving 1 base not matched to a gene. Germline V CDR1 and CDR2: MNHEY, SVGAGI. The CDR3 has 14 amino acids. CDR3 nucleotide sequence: TGTGCCAGCAGGGGGACTAGCGGGACCGGGGAGCTGTTTTTT. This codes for CASRGTSGTGELFF.

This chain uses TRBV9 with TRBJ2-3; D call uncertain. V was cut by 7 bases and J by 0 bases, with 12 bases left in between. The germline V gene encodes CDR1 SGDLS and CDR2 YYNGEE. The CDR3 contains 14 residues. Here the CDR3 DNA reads TGTGCCAGCTCGCCGGAGCCTAGCACAGATACGCAGTATTTT. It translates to CASSPEPSTDTQYF.

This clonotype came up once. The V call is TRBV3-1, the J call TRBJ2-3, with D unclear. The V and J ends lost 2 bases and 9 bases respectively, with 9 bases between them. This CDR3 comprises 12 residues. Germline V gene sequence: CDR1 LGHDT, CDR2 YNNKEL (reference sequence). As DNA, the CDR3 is TGTGCCAGCAGCCAACTGGGCCAAACGCAGTATTTT. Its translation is CASSQLGQTQYF.

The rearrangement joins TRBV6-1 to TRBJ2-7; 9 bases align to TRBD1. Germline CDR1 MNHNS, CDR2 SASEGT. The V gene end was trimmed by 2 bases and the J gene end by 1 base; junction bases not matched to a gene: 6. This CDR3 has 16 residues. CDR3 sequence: CASSERTGTGSYEQYF. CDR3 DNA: TGTGCCAGCAGTGAAAGGACCGGGACAGGGTCCTACGAGCAGTACTTC.

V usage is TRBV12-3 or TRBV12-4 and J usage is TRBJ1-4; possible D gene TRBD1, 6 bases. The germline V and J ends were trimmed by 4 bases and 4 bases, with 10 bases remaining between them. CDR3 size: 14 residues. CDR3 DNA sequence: TGTGCCAGCAGTTCGGGACATAGTAATGAAAAACTGTTTTTT. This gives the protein CASSSGHSNEKLFF.

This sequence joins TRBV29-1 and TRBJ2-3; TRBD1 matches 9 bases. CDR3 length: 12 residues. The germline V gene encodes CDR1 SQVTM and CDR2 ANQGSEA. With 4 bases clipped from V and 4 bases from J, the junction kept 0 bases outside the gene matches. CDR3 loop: CSVGTGADTQYF. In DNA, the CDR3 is TGCAGCGTTGGGACAGGGGCAGATACGCAGTATTTT.

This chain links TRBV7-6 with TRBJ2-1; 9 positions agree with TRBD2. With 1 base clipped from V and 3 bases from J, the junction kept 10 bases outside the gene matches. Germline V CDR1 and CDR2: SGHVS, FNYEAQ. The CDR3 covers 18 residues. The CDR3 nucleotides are TGTGCCAGCAGCTTAGAGGGGGGTAGCGGGAGTTTCTACAATGAGCAGTTCTTC. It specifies CASSLEGGSGSFYNEQFF. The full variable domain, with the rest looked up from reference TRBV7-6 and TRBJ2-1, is GAGVSQSPRYKVTKRGQDVALRCDPISGHVSLYWYRQALGQGPEFLTYFNYEAQQDKSGLPNDRFSAERPEGSISTLTIQRTEQRDSAMYRCASSLEGGSGSFYNEQFFGPGTRLTVL.

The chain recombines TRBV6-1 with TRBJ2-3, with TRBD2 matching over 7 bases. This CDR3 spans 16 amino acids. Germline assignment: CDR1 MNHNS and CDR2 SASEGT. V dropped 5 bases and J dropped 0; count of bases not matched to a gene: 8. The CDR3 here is CASSSGGIPSTDTQYF. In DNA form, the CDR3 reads TGTGCCAGCAGTTCCGGGGGGATTCCTAGCACAGATACGCAGTATTTT.

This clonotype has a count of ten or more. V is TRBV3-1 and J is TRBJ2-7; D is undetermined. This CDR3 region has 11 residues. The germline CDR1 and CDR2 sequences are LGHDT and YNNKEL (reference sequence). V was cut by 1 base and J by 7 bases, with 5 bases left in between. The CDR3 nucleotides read TGTGCCAGCAGCCAAGTGGGGGAGCAGTACTTC. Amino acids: CASSQVGEQYF.

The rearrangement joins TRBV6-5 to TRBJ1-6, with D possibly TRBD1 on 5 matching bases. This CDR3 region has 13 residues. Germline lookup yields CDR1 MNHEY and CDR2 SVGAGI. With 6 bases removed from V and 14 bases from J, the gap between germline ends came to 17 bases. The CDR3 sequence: CASSLNRWRTLHF. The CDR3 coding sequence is TGTGCCAGCAGCCTAAACAGGTGGAGAACCCTCCACTTT.

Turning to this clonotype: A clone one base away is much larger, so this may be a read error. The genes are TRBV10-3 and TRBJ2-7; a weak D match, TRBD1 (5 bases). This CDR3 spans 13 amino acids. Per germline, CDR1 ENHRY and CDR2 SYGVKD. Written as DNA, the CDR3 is TGTGCCTTCAGTGAATCGACAGCATACGAGCAGTACTTC. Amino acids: CAFSESTAYEQYF.